Following are 21 T cell receptor beta chains from one sample sequenced in a study of shared clonotypes between healthy human individuals. Only in-frame clones appear in the TCRdb table, and some are missing; sequencing was by immunoSEQ multiplex PCR. Of about 1.1 million clones listed, approximately 75% are singletons. What was sequenced was memory CD4+ T cells from PBMCs. The subset: CD45RA-negative fraction. All receptors derive from a man younger than 35 in good health. Some clones in this sample may be carry-over from other donors' samples.

This clone has just a few counts. V and J are TRBV9 and TRBJ1-1, with a weak D call TRBD1 (6 bases). The V and J ends lost 4 bases and 7 bases respectively, with 17 bases between them. CDR3 length equals 14 residues. Germline loops: CDR1 SGDLS, CDR2 YYNGEE. The CDR3 DNA is TGTGCCAGCAGCCTCACCCTCAGGGGCAATGAAGCTTTCTTT. Its translation: CASSLTLRGNEAFF.

V is TRBV6-5 and J is TRBJ2-7; 7 bases map to TRBD1. The germline V gene has CDR1 MNHEY and CDR2 SVGAGI. This CDR3 is built from 15 residues. Trimming removed 4 bases from V and 4 bases from J; junction bases left unmatched: 10. The DNA for the CDR3 is TGTGCCAGCAGTTCGCGGACAGCAGGGGGTTACGAGCAGTACTTC. Translating gives CASSSRTAGGYEQYF.

CDR3 DNA sequence: TGTGCCAGCAGCATCGCAAGTGGTAACAAACTGTTTTTT. It is translated as CASSIASGNKLFF. This chain links TRBV21-1 with TRBJ1-4. TRBV21-1 is classified as a pseudogene. CDR3 length: 13 amino acids.

V gene TRBV7-9 combines with J gene TRBJ1-4, with D perhaps matching TRBD1 (5 bases). CDR3 length: 14 residues. The germline gives CDR1 SEHNR, CDR2 FQNEAQ (reference sequence). The V end was cut by 4 bases, the J end by 8 bases, with 14 bases between. Here the CDR3 reads CASSSGGVQEKLFF. DNA of the CDR3: TGTGCCAGCAGCTCAGGAGGGGTACAGGAAAAACTGTTTTTT. Combining the CDR3 with reference TRBV7-9 and TRBJ1-4 gives the whole variable domain DTGVSQNPRHKITKRGQNVTFRCDPISEHNRLYWYRQTLGQGPEFLTYFQNEAQLEKSRLLSDRFSAERPKGSFSTLEIQRTEQGDSAMYLCASSSGGVQEKLFFGSGTQLSVL.

The chain joins TRBV28 to TRBJ2-7; 8 positions match TRBD1. The CDR3 sequence is 16 residues long. CDR1 is MDHEN, CDR2 SYDVKM, per germline. Germline trimming cut 5 bases from V and 4 bases from J; bases unmatched to any gene: 13. This CDR3 reads CASSPNAGTGRYEQYF. DNA of the CDR3: TGTGCCAGCAGTCCTAATGCCGGGACAGGTCGATACGAGCAGTACTTC.

The chain couples TRBV15 to TRBJ1-5; perhaps TRBD1 as D (5 bases). Germline assignment: CDR1 LNHNV and CDR2 YYDKDF (reference sequence). The CDR3 runs 17 residues. Trimming left V 0 bases short and J 0 bases short, with 12 bases between. The CDR3: CATSRDRGGNSNQPQHF. DNA for the CDR3: TGTGCCACCAGCAGAGATCGGGGGGGAAATAGCAATCAGCCCCAGCATTTT.

The V and J genes are TRBV28 and TRBJ2-2; TRBD2 matches 10 bases. V was pared by 5 bases and J by 6 bases, with 6 bases of the junction left unmatched. Looked up from germline, CDR1 is MDHEN and CDR2 is SYDVKM. CDR3 length: 15 amino acids. CDR3 residues: CASSVRGLAAGELFF. DNA for the CDR3: TGTGCCAGCAGTGTGCGTGGACTAGCGGCCGGGGAGCTGTTTTTT. The full variable domain, with the rest looked up from reference TRBV28 and TRBJ2-2, is DVKVTQSSRYLVKRTGEKVFLECVQDMDHENMFWYRQDPGLGLRLIYFSYDVKMKEKGDIPEGYSVSREKKERFSLILESASTNQTSMYLCASSVRGLAAGELFFGEGSRLTVL.

The CDR3 sequence is CASRDGGQNTDTQYF. The CDR3 DNA reads TGTGCCAGCAGGGACGGGGGACAGAACACAGATACGCAGTATTTT. This chain uses TRBV7-9 with TRBJ2-3; tentatively, D is TRBD1 (7 bases). The CDR3 covers 15 residues. Germline assignment: CDR1 SEHNR and CDR2 FQNEAQ (reference sequence). Trimming removed 6 bases from V and 2 bases from J, with 15 bases in between.

This chain uses TRBV15 with TRBJ2-7; D gene ambiguous. Germline-derived CDR1 and CDR2 are LNHNV and YYDKDF (reference sequence). V was trimmed by 3 bases and J by 6 bases, leaving 18 bases between them. The CDR3 contains 15 residues. The CDR3 DNA follows: TGTGCCACCAGCAGGGCGGCCCGGGCACTCGGCGAGCAGTACTTC. Its translation is CATSRAARALGEQYF.

Note on this clone: Other DNA variants within this sample encode the same CDR3. The chain is built from TRBV2 and TRBJ2-5, with TRBD1 matching 8 bases. The J call may be faulty, since TRBJ2-7 better matches the DNA end. CDR1 is SNHLY, CDR2 FYNNEI, per germline. The CDR3 sequence is 12 residues long. The CDR3 DNA reads as TGTGCCAGCAGCGGACAGGGATACGAGCAGTACTTC. Its protein product is CASSGQGYEQYF.

V usage is TRBV19 and J usage is TRBJ1-4; possibly TRBD1 for D (5 bases). From germline, CDR1 is LNHDA and CDR2 SQIVND (reference sequence). The CDR3 has 17 amino acids. The V end was cut by 4 bases, the J end by 6 bases, with 21 bases between. Here the CDR3 DNA reads TGTGCCAGTAGTACACTCCCAATTAAGGGGACCTATGAAAAACTGTTTTTT. Translated, it gives CASSTLPIKGTYEKLFF.

This clone has a count of ten or more. The gene calls are TRBV5-4 and TRBJ2-2, with D possibly matching TRBD1 (5 bases). V lost 5 bases and J 4 bases, leaving 15 bases between the germline ends. CDR3 length: 15 amino acids. Germline CDR1 is SGHNT and CDR2 is YYREEE (reference sequence). The CDR3 loop is CASSDQGLITGELFF. The CDR3 DNA reads as TGTGCCAGCAGTGACCAGGGTCTAATCACCGGGGAGCTGTTTTTT. The full variable domain, in which reference TRBV5-4 and TRBJ2-2 provide the parts outside the CDR3, is ETGVTQSPTHLIKTRGQQVTLRCSSQSGHNTVSWYQQALGQGPQFIFQYYREEENGRGNFPPRFSGLQFPNYSSELNVNALELDDSALYLCASSDQGLITGELFFGEGSRLTVL.

There are a few counts of this clone. The sample has other DNA sequences that encode this CDR3 too. The genes are TRBV7-8 and TRBJ2-1; D is ambiguous. CDR3 size: 15 residues. V dropped 0 bases and J dropped 0 bases, with 6 bases sitting between them. The germline V gene encodes CDR1 SGHVS and CDR2 FQNEAQ. The CDR3 nucleotides are TGTGCCAGCAGCTTAGCGGAAGGCTCCTACAATGAGCAGTTCTTC. It codes for CASSLAEGSYNEQFF.

The rearrangement uses TRBV9 and TRBJ2-1, with D possibly being TRBD2 (5 bases). The CDR3 has 16 residues. Germline V gives CDR1 SGDLS, CDR2 YYNGEE. The ends were cut back, 3 bases at V and 0 bases at J, with 13 bases in the middle. DNA of the CDR3: TGTGCCAGCAGCGCGGGGATCGTTGCCTCCTACAATGAGCAGTTCTTC. Protein sequence: CASSAGIVASYNEQFF.

The chain couples TRBV30 to TRBJ1-6, with TRBD1 as a possible D gene (5 bases). From germline, CDR1 is GTSNPN and CDR2 SVGIG (reference sequence). The CDR3 is 15 residues long. Trimming cost V 6 bases and J 4 bases, with 16 bases left between them. As DNA, the CDR3 is TGTGCCTGCCTTCCTGGGCAGGGTTATAATTCACCCCTCCACTTT. Residues: CACLPGQGYNSPLHF.

The chain combines TRBV28 with TRBJ1-1, with 8 bases fitting TRBD1. CDR1 and CDR2 (germline): MDHEN, SYDVKM. The CDR3 length is 16 residues. The ends lost 5 bases at V and 3 bases at J; junction bases unmatched: 11. The DNA for the CDR3 is TGTGCCAGCAGTCCTTGGACAGGGAGGAGGGACACTGAAGCTTTCTTT. Translating it yields CASSPWTGRRDTEAFF.

The J gene is TRBJ1-1, the V gene TRBV5-4; no reliable D call. There are 15 residues in the CDR3. Germline assignment: CDR1 SGHNT and CDR2 YYREEE (reference sequence). V was trimmed by 1 base and J by 0 bases, leaving 10 bases between them. The CDR3 reads CASSLLLAMNTEAFF. In nucleotides, the CDR3 is TGTGCCAGCAGCTTGTTGCTCGCTATGAACACTGAAGCTTTCTTT.

The chain couples TRBV6-6 to TRBJ1-5, with D maybe TRBD1 (6 bases). The germline V and J ends were trimmed by 7 bases and 4 bases, with 17 bases remaining between them. The CDR3 length is 15 residues. Germline lookup yields CDR1 MNHNY and CDR2 SVGAGI (reference sequence). The CDR3 here is CASTKSGQSNQPQHF. CDR3 DNA sequence: TGTGCCAGCACGAAAAGTGGACAGTCGAATCAGCCCCAGCATTTT.

The CDR3 DNA reads TGTGCCAGCAGCGCTACTAGCGGGATCTACAATGAGCAGTTCTTC. This codes for CASSATSGIYNEQFF. The rearrangement joins TRBV5-6 to TRBJ2-1; TRBD2 agrees at 10 bases. Germline-derived CDR1 and CDR2 are SGHDT and YYEEEE. V was pared by 4 bases and J by 3 bases, with 4 bases of the junction left unmatched. CDR3 size: 15 residues.

Note on this clone: With only one base between it and a far larger clone, this is likely a read error. The rearrangement joins TRBV30 to TRBJ1-3; no firm D call. The V end was cut by 0 bases, the J end by 0 bases, with 6 bases between. Germline values: CDR1 GTSNPN, CDR2 SVGIG (reference sequence). The CDR3 has 14 residues. Here the CDR3 reads CAWSVAFSGNTIYF. The CDR3 DNA reads TGTGCCTGGAGTGTAGCGTTCTCTGGAAACACCATATATTTT.

This clone appeared a few times. CDR3 amino acids: CASYGAGEYEQFF. CDR3 bases: TGTGCCAGCTATGGAGCGGGAGAGTATGAGCAGTTCTTC. J is TRBJ2-1 and V is TRBV2; TRBD2 aligns across 8 bases. The J segment lost 8 bases and the V segment lost 8 bases, leaving 8 bases of the junction unmatched. CDR1 and CDR2 (germline): SNHLY, FYNNEI. This CDR3 region has 13 residues.